A single sample is the source of the 6 T cell receptor beta chains below, sequenced in a study of blood T cell repertoires in COVID-19. TCRdb's table, derived via immunoSEQ multiplex PCR, lists solely in-frame clones and lacks some. Counted here are about 170,000 clones, more than 75% occurring once; the ten biggest clones make up just over 2.5%. Material for sequencing was peripheral blood. These receptors all stem from a woman aged 80 or over with COVID-19, enrolled during active disease.

The genes are TRBV6-1 and TRBJ2-1, with 8 bases identical to TRBD1. Trimming at V came to 2 bases and at J to 4 bases, leaving 4 bases not matched to a gene. Germline V gene data show CDR1 as MNHNS and CDR2 as SASEGT. The CDR3 contains 15 residues. CDR3 residues: CASSENRGKYNEQFF. CDR3 DNA: TGTGCCAGCAGTGAAAACAGGGGGAAATACAATGAGCAGTTCTTC.

The rearrangement links TRBV4-1 to TRBJ2-2; the D gene is possibly TRBD2 (6 bases). V dropped 0 bases and J dropped 8 bases, with 10 bases sitting between them. This CDR3 spans 14 amino acids. Germline values: CDR1 MGHRA, CDR2 YSYEKL. The DNA of the CDR3 is TGCGCCAGCAGCCAAGATGCGGGACGGGGGGAGCTGTTTTTT. It codes for CASSQDAGRGELFF.

In nucleotides, the CDR3 is TGTGCCAGTAGTATAAGGAGAGTTGCGGCTAATGAAAAACTGTTTTTT. It is translated as CASSIRRVAANEKLFF. The chain joins TRBV19 to TRBJ1-4, with D uncertain. The CDR3 is 16 amino acids. V lost 2 bases and J 3 bases, leaving 13 bases between the germline ends. CDR1 and CDR2 (germline): LNHDA, SQIVND (reference sequence).

The chain carries TRBV9 and TRBJ2-1, with TRBD2 matching over 7 bases. In germline, CDR1 is SGDLS, CDR2 YYNGEE. V dropped 1 base and J dropped 8; count of bases not matched to a gene: 0. The CDR3 runs to 12 residues. The CDR3 sequence is CASSVRGDEQFF. CDR3 sequence (DNA): TGTGCCAGCAGCGTACGGGGGGATGAGCAGTTCTTC.

The chain couples TRBV6-5 to TRBJ2-3, with TRBD2 as a possible D gene (6 bases). Trimming cost V 2 bases and J 2 bases, with 11 bases left between them. Germline loops: CDR1 MNHEY, CDR2 SVGAGI. There are 15 residues in the CDR3. CDR3 bases: TGTGCCAGCAGTTACGGGCTAGCGATCACAGATACGCAGTATTTT. This sequence encodes CASSYGLAITDTQYF.

CDR3 loop: CASSRFRRPGGCNEKLFF. DNA of the CDR3: TGTGCCAGCAGCCGCTTTCGCCGTCCAGGGGGATGTAATGAAAAACTGTTTTTT. The chain combines TRBV3-1 (or the pseudogene TRBV3-2) with TRBJ1-4; 7 bases are shared with TRBD1. The CDR3 loop spans 18 amino acids. V gave up 4 bases and J gave up 4 bases; unmatched junction bases: 15. Germline values: CDR1 LGHDT, CDR2 YNNKEL (reference sequence).